The 29 T cell receptor beta chains in this list originate from one sample, sequenced in a study of cytomegalovirus exposure and HLA in healthy donors (dated by TCRdb to about 2017). Library prep was done by the immunoSEQ multiplex PCR assay. The multiplex PCR relied on a mix of 60 forward primers for TCR Vbeta segments and 13 reverse primers for TCR Jbeta segments. TCRdb took this table from immuneACCESS and kept in-frame rearrangements with V and J called. Such tables lack part of the clones; where checked against another copy, unresolved V genes explain under half of the gap, and the rest is unexplained. The sample data list 150,000 to 200,000 clones, and roughly nine tenths of these were observed just once. The biggest ten clones account for 0.85% to 1% of the sample. Sequenced input: PBMCs. Receptor source: a woman in her 30s in good health and CMV-seronegative.

The rearrangement uses TRBV19 and TRBJ2-1; the D is unclear. V gave up 1 base and J gave up 4 bases, with 5 bases separating them. Germline V gene lookup returns CDR1 LNHDA and CDR2 SQIVND (reference sequence). This CDR3 comprises 13 residues. The CDR3 bases are TGTGCCAGTAGTATAGGTCTTTACAATGAGCAGTTCTTC. This encodes CASSIGLYNEQFF.

This chain joins TRBV5-1 and TRBJ2-7, with 10 bases fitting TRBD1. CDR1 SGHRS and CDR2 YFSETQ come from the germline V gene. The CDR3 spans 15 residues. V gave up 4 bases and J gave up 3 bases; unmatched junction bases: 7. The chain's CDR3 is CASSGMTGGLYEQYF. In DNA, the CDR3 is TGCGCCAGCAGCGGAATGACAGGGGGCCTCTACGAGCAGTACTTC.

V usage is TRBV27 and J usage is TRBJ1-5, with 8 bases that match TRBD1. CDR1 and CDR2 from the germline V gene are MNHEY and SMNVEV (reference sequence). The CDR3 is 18 amino acids. J gave up 0 bases and V 4 bases, and 11 bases lay outside the gene matches. This CDR3 is CASSSWTGHGGSNQPQHF. DNA for the CDR3: TGTGCCAGCAGTTCCTGGACAGGGCACGGTGGTAGCAATCAGCCCCAGCATTTT.

The chain is built from TRBV7-3 and TRBJ2-2, with TRBD2 matching over 12 bases. J gave up 0 bases and V 4 bases, and 3 bases lay outside the gene matches. Per germline, CDR1 SGHTA and CDR2 FQGTGA. This CDR3 has 17 amino acids. CDR3 in DNA: TGTGCCAGCAGCTCCGGGACTAGCGGGTCGAACACCGGGGAGCTGTTTTTT. It specifies CASSSGTSGSNTGELFF.

The genes are TRBV7-9 and TRBJ1-2; the D gene is possibly TRBD1 (5 bases). V was cut by 1 base and J by 0 bases, with 15 bases left in between. The CDR3 extends over 17 amino acids. Per the germline V gene, CDR1 is SEHNR and CDR2 is FQNEAQ (reference sequence). CDR3 loop: CASSLGDTGEANYGYTF. CDR3 bases: TGTGCCAGCAGCTTAGGGGATACGGGGGAAGCTAACTATGGCTACACCTTC.

The rearrangement links TRBV28 to TRBJ1-2, with D perhaps matching TRBD1 (6 bases). Germline V CDR1 and CDR2: MDHEN, SYDVKM. Between the trimmed V and J ends, which lost 2 bases and 8 bases, there was a span of 15 bases. There are 14 residues in the CDR3. In DNA, the CDR3 is TGTGCCAGCAGTTTAATCGTGACAGGTGAAGGCTACACCTTC. Protein sequence: CASSLIVTGEGYTF.

The rearrangement links TRBV29-1 to TRBJ2-2; TRBD2 agrees at 7 bases. The CDR3 extends over 13 amino acids. Germline CDR1 is SQVTM and CDR2 is ANQGSEA. The V gene end was trimmed by 4 bases and the J gene end by 6 bases; junction bases not matched to a gene: 5. Here the CDR3 reads CSVGLAAAGELFF. The CDR3 DNA reads TGCAGCGTTGGGCTAGCGGCGGCCGGGGAGCTGTTTTTT.

This CDR3 is CASSPSGMDVETQYF. The CDR3 DNA follows: TGTGCCAGCAGCCCCAGCGGGATGGATGTGGAGACCCAGTACTTC. The chain recombines TRBV11-3 with TRBJ2-5; 7 bases are shared with TRBD2. This CDR3 region has 15 residues. Unmatched junction bases numbered 11, after V lost 5 bases and J lost 5 bases. CDR1 is SGHNT, CDR2 YENEEA, per germline.

The chain uses TRBV27 and TRBJ1-2, with D maybe TRBD1 (5 bases). Germline CDR1 reads MNHEY; CDR2 reads SMNVEV (reference sequence). V was cut by 6 bases and J by 2 bases, with 10 bases left in between. The CDR3 is 13 amino acids. As DNA, the CDR3 is TGTGCCAGCAGACCTGACAGAAACTATGGCTACACCTTC. Its translation is CASRPDRNYGYTF.

This clone was observed a single time. The genes are TRBV10-1 and TRBJ2-1; 7 bases are a match to TRBD2. The V gene end was trimmed by 4 bases and the J gene end by 2 bases; junction bases not matched to a gene: 5. The CDR3 is made up of 15 amino acids. Germline lookup yields CDR1 WNHNN and CDR2 SYGVQD (reference sequence). CDR3 sequence: CASSGERGPYNEQFF. The CDR3 DNA reads as TGCGCCAGCAGTGGGGAGCGGGGACCCTACAATGAGCAGTTCTTC.

The V call is TRBV16, the J call TRBJ1-1; 9 bases are a match to TRBD1. Germline trimming cut 5 bases from V and 5 bases from J; bases unmatched to any gene: 9. This CDR3 has 15 amino acids. The V gene's germline CDR1 is KGHSY and CDR2 FQNENV. CDR3 residues: CASSSRTGAGTEAFF. The CDR3, as DNA: TGTGCCAGCAGCTCCCGGACAGGGGCGGGGACTGAAGCTTTCTTT.

CDR3 sequence reads: CASSWLAGGGASDTQYF. The CDR3 DNA reads as TGTGCCAGCAGCTGGCTAGCGGGGGGAGGGGCCTCAGATACGCAGTATTTT. The rearrangement uses TRBV7-2 and TRBJ2-3; 11 bases fit TRBD2. This CDR3 contains 17 residues. Germline loops: CDR1 SGHTA, CDR2 FQGNSA. V shed 4 bases and J 4 bases; nucleotides not matched to a gene: 10.

The chain carries TRBV27 and TRBJ2-7; D is uncertain. The CDR3 extends over 13 amino acids. The V and J ends lost 8 bases and 2 bases respectively, with 13 bases between them. From germline, CDR1 is MNHEY and CDR2 SMNVEV (reference sequence). The CDR3 here is CASGGRSAYEQYF. The CDR3 DNA reads as TGTGCCAGCGGCGGCCGTAGTGCCTACGAGCAGTACTTC.

Details on this clone: Other nucleotide sequences from this sample produce the same CDR3. This chain connects TRBV18 to TRBJ1-5; 8 positions match TRBD1. The V and J ends lost 6 bases and 2 bases, in that order; junction bases with no gene match: 6. Looked up from germline, CDR1 is KGHSH and CDR2 is LQKENI. This CDR3 contains 15 residues. The DNA for the CDR3 is TGTGCCAGCTCCCCCGGACAGGGCGGCAATCAGCCCCAGCATTTT. Its translation: CASSPGQGGNQPQHF.

The rearrangement uses TRBV9 and TRBJ1-1; D call uncertain. Trimming shortened V by 3 bases and J by 1 base, and 4 bases separated the two germline ends. CDR3 length equals 12 residues. CDR1 and CDR2 (germline): SGDLS, YYNGEE. As DNA, the CDR3 is TGTGCCAGCAGCGGAGAGAACACTGAAGCTTTCTTT. Its protein is CASSGENTEAFF.

This sequence joins TRBV15 and TRBJ2-1, with TRBD1 identical over 7 bases. Germline CDR1 reads LNHNV; CDR2 reads YYDKDF (reference sequence). The CDR3 is 13 residues long. With V trimmed by 3 bases and J by 10 bases, 6 bases remained unmatched. The CDR3 sequence is CATSRRQGFEQFF. CDR3 nucleotide sequence: TGTGCCACCAGCAGGCGACAGGGCTTCGAGCAGTTCTTC.

J is TRBJ2-7 and V is TRBV18, with D unclear. The CDR3 is 13 amino acids. Per the germline V gene, CDR1 is KGHSH and CDR2 is LQKENI. Trimming pared 5 bases from V and 2 bases from J, leaving 10 bases between. The CDR3 is CASSGDNPYEQYF. The DNA of the CDR3 is TGTGCCAGCTCAGGCGACAACCCCTACGAGCAGTACTTC. Full variable domain (rest looked up from reference TRBV18 and TRBJ2-7): NAGVMQNPRHLVRRRGQEARLRCSPMKGHSHVYWYRQLPEEGLKFMVYLQKENIIDESGMPKERFSAEFPKEGPSILRIQQVVRGDSAAYFCASSGDNPYEQYFGPGTRLTVT.

This chain joins TRBV10-3 and TRBJ2-5, with 7 bases that match TRBD1. With the DNA end fitting TRBJ2-7 better, the J assignment may be wrong. The CDR3 covers 12 residues. The V gene's germline CDR1 is ENHRY and CDR2 SYGVKD. DNA of the CDR3: TGTGCCATATCCGGGACAGCCTACGAGCAGTACTTC. Its translation is CAISGTAYEQYF.

This chain connects TRBV6-1 to TRBJ2-3; D possibly corresponds to TRBD2 (5 bases). V shed 2 bases and J shed 0 bases, with 12 bases lying between them. The CDR3 runs to 16 residues. Germline CDR1 is MNHNS and CDR2 is SASEGT. CDR3 bases: TGTGCCAGCAGTGAACAACCGGGATCTAGCACAGATACGCAGTATTTT. Translated: CASSEQPGSSTDTQYF.

A single count supports this clone. This chain links TRBV10-1 with TRBJ2-5, with TRBD1 matching 10 bases. Germline CDR1 is WNHNN and CDR2 is SYGVQD (reference sequence). The J segment lost 4 bases and the V segment lost 7 bases, leaving 3 bases of the junction unmatched. The CDR3 runs 13 residues. The CDR3 bases are TGCGCCAGCACCCGGACAGGGGGAGAGACCCAGTACTTC. Residues: CASTRTGGETQYF.

The chain employs TRBV4-1 and TRBJ1-1; D call uncertain. V lost 1 base and J 6 bases, leaving 15 bases between the germline ends. The CDR3 totals 15 residues. Germline-derived CDR1 and CDR2 are MGHRA and YSYEKL. The CDR3 reads CASSQVEGSVPEAFF. The CDR3 coding sequence is TGCGCCAGCAGCCAAGTTGAGGGATCGGTACCTGAAGCTTTCTTT.

The chain joins TRBV7-6 to TRBJ1-1, with a tentative D call TRBD1 (5 bases). The CDR3 is made up of 15 amino acids. V shed 2 bases and J shed 1 base, with 11 bases lying between them. CDR1 and CDR2 from the germline V gene are SGHVS and FNYEAQ. The CDR3 here is CASSLWGGENTEAFF. CDR3 in DNA: TGTGCCAGCAGCTTATGGGGGGGAGAGAACACTGAAGCTTTCTTT.

The rearrangement links TRBV19 to TRBJ2-5, with TRBD2 identical over 10 bases. CDR1 and CDR2 (germline): LNHDA, SQIVND (reference sequence). CDR3 length: 16 amino acids. The trim removed 1 base at V and 3 bases at J, leaving 5 bases unmatched. In DNA form, the CDR3 reads TGTGCCAGTAGTATAGGGGGGACTAGCGCTAAAGAGACCCAGTACTTC. This gives the protein CASSIGGTSAKETQYF. The full variable domain, with the rest looked up from reference TRBV19 and TRBJ2-5, is DGGITQSPKYLFRKEGQNVTLSCEQNLNHDAMYWYRQDPGQGLRLIYYSQIVNDFQKGDIAEGYSVSREKKESFPLTVTSAQKNPTAFYLCASSIGGTSAKETQYFGPGTRLLVL.

The rearrangement uses TRBV28 and TRBJ2-7; maybe TRBD2 (5 bases). Looked up from germline, CDR1 is MDHEN and CDR2 is SYDVKM. The length of the CDR3 is 14 residues. Trimming cost V 7 bases and J 0 bases, with 13 bases left between them. The CDR3, as DNA: TGTGCCAGCACCCCACACGGGGTCTCCTACGAGCAGTACTTC. Amino acid sequence: CASTPHGVSYEQYF.

The V gene is TRBV18, the J gene TRBJ2-2; 10 bases map to TRBD2. Germline V gene sequence: CDR1 KGHSH, CDR2 LQKENI. V dropped 3 bases and J dropped 0; count of bases not matched to a gene: 4. This CDR3 contains 17 residues. The CDR3 here is CASSPGLASPNTGELFF. The CDR3 DNA reads as TGTGCCAGCTCACCGGGACTAGCGTCTCCGAACACCGGGGAGCTGTTTTTT.

The genes are TRBV28 and TRBJ2-7; D possibly corresponds to TRBD1 (5 bases). This CDR3 is built from 12 residues. The V end lost 2 bases, the J end lost 7 bases, and 9 bases lay between the germline ends. In germline, CDR1 is MDHEN, CDR2 SYDVKM. CDR3 sequence (DNA): TGTGCCAGCAGTTTAAACGCAGGGGAGCAGTACTTC. Its translation: CASSLNAGEQYF.

The CDR3 is CASSSPYEQYF. DNA of the CDR3: TGTGCCAGCAGTTCGCCCTACGAGCAGTACTTC. This sequence joins TRBV28 and TRBJ2-5, with unresolved D. The last part of the DNA fits TRBJ2-7 better; the J call may be wrong. Germline V gene data show CDR1 as MDHEN and CDR2 as SYDVKM. CDR3 length equals 11 residues.

The chain joins TRBV6-4 to TRBJ2-7; 13 bases map to TRBD2. CDR3 length: 20 amino acids. In germline, CDR1 is MRHNA, CDR2 SNTAGT. With V trimmed by 6 bases and J by 0 bases, 17 bases remained unmatched. The CDR3 DNA is TGTGCCAGCAGGGGGAGGTCTCGAACTAGCGGGAGGGGAGGCTCCTACGAGCAGTACTTC. It codes for CASRGRSRTSGRGGSYEQYF.

The rearrangement links TRBV2 to TRBJ2-2, with TRBD1 identical over 10 bases. V shed 0 bases and J 6 bases; nucleotides not matched to a gene: 1. CDR3 length equals 15 residues. The germline CDR1 and CDR2 sequences are SNHLY and FYNNEI. CDR3: CASSEAGTGAGELFF. DNA for the CDR3: TGTGCCAGCAGTGAAGCCGGGACAGGGGCCGGGGAGCTGTTTTTT.